A single sample is the source of the 27 T cell receptor beta chains below, sequenced in a study of shared clonotypes between healthy human individuals. TCRdb keeps only in-frame clones here, not all; method: immunoSEQ multiplex PCR. The table includes about 2.3 million clones, approximately 95% detected once. Sequenced sample: naive CD4+ T cells from PBMCs. Subset specified: CD45RA+ positively selected. These receptors were taken from a man younger than 35 in good health. Some clones in this sample may be carry-over from other donors' samples.

V gene TRBV2 combines with J gene TRBJ1-3; D perhaps matches TRBD1 (6 bases). The germline V gene encodes CDR1 SNHLY and CDR2 FYNNEI. With 3 bases removed from V and 0 bases from J, the gap between germline ends came to 9 bases. CDR3 size: 15 residues. The CDR3 sequence is CASSESDSSGNTIYF. In DNA form, the CDR3 reads TGTGCCAGCAGTGAGTCGGACAGCTCTGGAAACACCATATATTTT.

The chain links TRBV7-7 to TRBJ2-3; D not resolved. The CDR3 extends over 15 amino acids. The germline gives CDR1 SSHAT, CDR2 FNYEAQ (reference sequence). The V and J ends lost 1 base and 0 bases respectively, with 8 bases between them. In DNA, the CDR3 is TGTGCCAGCAGCTTAGGGGTTCCTAGCACAGATACGCAGTATTTT. Translated, it gives CASSLGVPSTDTQYF.

The chain combines TRBV4-3 with TRBJ1-2; D possibly corresponds to TRBD1 (5 bases). CDR3 length: 13 amino acids. The V gene's germline CDR1 is LGHNA and CDR2 YSLEER. The V end lost 2 bases, the J end lost 6 bases, and 10 bases lay between the germline ends. The DNA for the CDR3 is TGCGCCAGCAGCCAACAGGGAGGCGATGGCTACACCTTC. It specifies CASSQQGGDGYTF.

A remark on this clone: Distinct nucleotide sequences in the sample also encode this CDR3. V and J are TRBV7-6 and TRBJ1-3; D gene uncertain. Germline CDR1 SGHVS, CDR2 FNYEAQ. The CDR3 consists of 15 residues. V was trimmed by 0 bases and J by 0 bases, leaving 6 bases between them. CDR3 DNA: TGTGCCAGCAGCTTAGCTGGGTTCTCTGGAAACACCATATATTTT. Its translation: CASSLAGFSGNTIYF. Looking up the rest from reference TRBV7-6 and TRBJ1-3 gives the full variable domain: GAGVSQSPRYKVTKRGQDVALRCDPISGHVSLYWYRQALGQGPEFLTYFNYEAQQDKSGLPNDRFSAERPEGSISTLTIQRTEQRDSAMYRCASSLAGFSGNTIYFGEGSWLTVV.

Points on this clone: One junction end disagrees with the germline gene, perhaps due to a read error. The gene calls are TRBV30 and TRBJ2-1, with TRBD2 as a possible D gene (7 bases). Germline CDR1 GTSNPN, CDR2 SVGIG (reference sequence). The CDR3 is 15 amino acids. The CDR3 reads CAWNRDGGAYNERFF. The CDR3 DNA reads TGTGCCTGGAATCGGGATGGGGGGGCCTACAATGAGCGGTTCTTC.

The chain recombines TRBV7-2 with TRBJ2-7; 11 bases line up with TRBD2. The CDR3 runs to 15 residues. The germline CDR1 and CDR2 sequences are SGHTA and FQGNSA. The J segment lost 5 bases and the V segment lost 5 bases, leaving 8 bases of the junction unmatched. The CDR3 region is CASSPLAGGTDEQYF. The CDR3 bases are TGTGCCAGCAGCCCCTTAGCGGGAGGGACCGACGAGCAGTACTTC.

V and J are TRBV7-2 and TRBJ2-7; the D gene could be TRBD1 or TRBD2 (6 bases each). The CDR3 extends over 13 amino acids. Looked up from germline, CDR1 is SGHTA and CDR2 is FQGNSA. V gave up 7 bases and J gave up 7 bases, with 17 bases separating them. For the CDR3, the DNA is TGTGCCAGCACCTCTCGGGGGCTTGGGGAGCAGTACTTC. This encodes CASTSRGLGEQYF.

The V gene is TRBV9, the J gene TRBJ2-3, with D possibly TRBD2 on 6 matching bases. V lost 4 bases, J lost 0 bases, and 15 bases lay in between. This CDR3 is 16 amino acids long. Per the germline V gene, CDR1 is SGDLS and CDR2 is YYNGEE. Here the CDR3 reads CASSPRSGSSTDTQYF. CDR3 in DNA: TGTGCCAGCAGCCCTCGAAGCGGGTCTAGCACAGATACGCAGTATTTT.

This chain connects TRBV7-6 to TRBJ2-3; TRBD2 matches at 13 bases. The ends lost 6 bases at V and 3 bases at J; junction bases unmatched: 3. This CDR3 is 15 amino acids long. CDR1 and CDR2 from the germline V gene are SGHVS and FNYEAQ. The CDR3 coding sequence is TGTGCCAGCAGACTAGCGGGAGGGCCGACAGATACGCAGTATTTT. It yields the protein CASRLAGGPTDTQYF.

V and J are TRBV11-2 and TRBJ2-7, with TRBD1 matching over 8 bases. CDR3 length: 14 residues. From germline, CDR1 is SGHAT and CDR2 FQNNGV. J lost 4 bases, V lost 5 bases, and 7 bases had no gene match. The CDR3 sequence is CASSAQGARYEQYF. The CDR3 bases are TGTGCCAGCAGCGCGCAGGGGGCTAGGTACGAGCAGTACTTC.

The chain employs TRBV28 and TRBJ2-1, with 13 bases that match TRBD2. The CDR3 has 15 residues. The germline V gene encodes CDR1 MDHEN and CDR2 SYDVKM. Trimming removed 5 bases from V and 10 bases from J; junction bases left unmatched: 8. The CDR3 here is CASSETSGGPWEQFF. The CDR3 DNA reads TGTGCCAGCAGTGAGACTAGCGGGGGGCCCTGGGAGCAGTTCTTC.

The CDR3 DNA follows: TGTGCCAGCAGCTTATTCACCGGGTACACCGGGGAGCTGTTTTTT. It yields the protein CASSLFTGYTGELFF. The V gene is TRBV7-9, the J gene TRBJ2-2; D unresolved. The CDR3 is 15 amino acids. V lost 2 bases and J 3 bases, leaving 10 bases between the germline ends. Germline V gene data show CDR1 as SEHNR and CDR2 as FQNEAQ (reference sequence).

The rearrangement links TRBV5-1 to TRBJ1-5; D possibly corresponds to TRBD1 (5 bases). Trimming removed 3 bases at V and 3 bases at J, with 10 bases between. In germline, CDR1 is SGHRS, CDR2 YFSETQ. CDR3 length equals 14 residues. CDR3 coding DNA: TGCGCCAGCAGCTACGGGGCTGACAATCAGCCCCAGCATTTT. Translated: CASSYGADNQPQHF.

The chain is built from TRBV6-1 and TRBJ1-2; D unresolved. The V gene's germline CDR1 is MNHNS and CDR2 SASEGT. This CDR3 has 14 residues. V was cut by 1 base and J by 5 bases, with 11 bases left in between. CDR3 coding DNA: TGTGCCAGCAGTGAAGTTGGGAACATTTATGGCTACACCTTC. Protein sequence: CASSEVGNIYGYTF.

This sequence joins TRBV5-4 and TRBJ2-7; 11 bases align to TRBD1. Per germline, CDR1 SGHNT and CDR2 YYREEE (reference sequence). The CDR3 covers 14 residues. The ends lost 5 bases at V and 2 bases at J; junction bases unmatched: 3. The CDR3 loop is CASSRDRGAYEQYF. CDR3 nucleotide sequence: TGTGCCAGCAGTCGGGACAGGGGGGCCTACGAGCAGTACTTC.

The genes are TRBV7-9 and TRBJ2-3, with 10 bases aligning to TRBD2. This CDR3 spans 18 amino acids. V gave up 0 bases and J gave up 1 base; unmatched junction bases: 7. In germline, CDR1 is SEHNR, CDR2 FQNEAQ (reference sequence). For the CDR3, the DNA is TGTGCCAGCAGCTTAGCCCGGACTAGCGGAGAGGGCACAGATACGCAGTATTTT. This sequence encodes CASSLARTSGEGTDTQYF. Variable domain in full (rest from reference TRBV7-9 and TRBJ2-3): DTGVSQNPRHKITKRGQNVTFRCDPISEHNRLYWYRQTLGQGPEFLTYFQNEAQLEKSRLLSDRFSAERPKGSFSTLEIQRTEQGDSAMYLCASSLARTSGEGTDTQYFGPGTRLTVL.

This chain uses TRBV5-5 with TRBJ2-3, with 10 bases that match TRBD1. The CDR3 has 16 residues. Losses at the gene ends were 7 bases for V and 2 bases for J; bases not matched to a gene: 10. Germline V gene sequence: CDR1 SGHKS, CDR2 YYEKEE (reference sequence). As DNA, the CDR3 is TGTGCCAGCCAAGAGGGACAGGGGTTCTACACAGATACGCAGTATTTT. Translation: CASQEGQGFYTDTQYF. The full variable domain, rest sourced from reference TRBV5-5 and TRBJ2-3, is DAGVTQSPTHLIKTRGQQVTLRCSPISGHKSVSWYQQVLGQGPQFIFQYYEKEERGRGNFPDRFSARQFPNYSSELNVNALLLGDSALYLCASQEGQGFYTDTQYFGPGTRLTVL.

The chain links TRBV4-1 to TRBJ2-3; 9 bases align to TRBD2. The J segment lost 6 bases and the V segment lost 3 bases, leaving 19 bases of the junction unmatched. Germline V gene sequence: CDR1 MGHRA, CDR2 YSYEKL. This CDR3 region has 19 residues. The CDR3, as DNA: TGCGCCAGCAGCCAGGGTATTAGCGGGAGAAGGTCAGTCGGGGATACGCAGTATTTT. Translation: CASSQGISGRRSVGDTQYF.

The V gene is TRBV27, the J gene TRBJ2-7, with no clear D. Trimming pared 8 bases from V and 3 bases from J, leaving 8 bases between. Germline assignment: CDR1 MNHEY and CDR2 SMNVEV (reference sequence). This CDR3 spans 11 amino acids. CDR3 sequence reads: CASGNGYEQYF. The CDR3 DNA reads TGTGCCAGCGGGAACGGCTACGAGCAGTACTTC.

The chain is built from TRBV5-6 and TRBJ1-1, with D possibly TRBD1 on 5 matching bases. The CDR3 runs to 14 residues. The ends were cut back, 5 bases at V and 4 bases at J, with 15 bases in the middle. Looked up from germline, CDR1 is SGHDT and CDR2 is YYEEEE. CDR3 protein: CASSLWGRGTEAFF. Here the CDR3 DNA reads TGTGCCAGCAGTCTATGGGGAAGGGGCACTGAAGCTTTCTTT.

The chain recombines TRBV6-5 with TRBJ2-1, with a tentative D call TRBD2 (5 bases). The germline V gene has CDR1 MNHEY and CDR2 SVGAGI. V shed 4 bases and J shed 1 base, with 14 bases lying between them. CDR3 length equals 16 residues. In DNA form, the CDR3 reads TGTGCCAGCAGTTGGAGGACTGCCCTTTCCTACAATGAGCAGTTCTTC. Translated: CASSWRTALSYNEQFF.

This sequence joins TRBV7-9 and TRBJ1-2; D remains ambiguous. This CDR3 region has 12 residues. V dropped 0 bases and J dropped 6 bases, with 5 bases sitting between them. CDR1 is SEHNR and CDR2 is FQNEAQ in the germline V gene (reference sequence). DNA of the CDR3: TGTGCCAGCAGCTTAGCGGCGGATGGCTACACCTTC. Translated, it gives CASSLAADGYTF.

Worth noting for this clone: The sample carries other DNA sequences with the same CDR3. The genes are TRBV7-9 and TRBJ2-5, with a tentative D call TRBD1 (5 bases). This CDR3 is built from 14 residues. V lost 2 bases and J 1 base, leaving 8 bases between the germline ends. Per germline, CDR1 SEHNR and CDR2 FQNEAQ (reference sequence). The DNA for the CDR3 is TGTGCCAGCAGCTTACGACAGCCCCAAGAGACCCAGTACTTC. Protein: CASSLRQPQETQYF.

This clone showed up just once. The J gene is TRBJ2-3, the V gene TRBV21-1; the table's D gene call, TRBD1, was not cross checked with the DNA. TRBV21-1 is designated a pseudogene. The CDR3 loop spans 13 amino acids. Here the CDR3 DNA reads TGTGCCAGCAGCAAACAGGGCCTGGATACGCAGTATTTT. Residues: CASSKQGLDTQYF.

This clone has only one observation. The rearrangement uses TRBV5-5 and TRBJ2-2, with 7 bases fitting TRBD2. Germline-derived CDR1 and CDR2 are SGHKS and YYEKEE (reference sequence). The V segment lost 3 bases and the J segment 0 bases; nucleotides outside the gene matches: 5. The CDR3 is 16 amino acids. The CDR3 sequence: CASSSVAGANTGELFF. The CDR3 DNA reads as TGTGCCAGCAGCTCCGTAGCGGGTGCGAACACCGGGGAGCTGTTTTTT.

This chain connects TRBV5-1 to TRBJ2-1; 10 positions match TRBD2. The CDR3 consists of 15 residues. The germline V gene encodes CDR1 SGHRS and CDR2 YFSETQ. V dropped 2 bases and J dropped 5; count of bases not matched to a gene: 4. The CDR3 DNA reads TGCGCCAGCAGCTTACTAGCGGGAATTAACAATGAGCAGTTCTTC. Protein: CASSLLAGINNEQFF.

This sequence joins TRBV4-2 and TRBJ1-3; 10 bases fit TRBD1. J gave up 5 bases and V 4 bases, and 8 bases lay outside the gene matches. The germline V gene encodes CDR1 LGHNA and CDR2 YNFKEQ. The CDR3 contains 16 residues. The CDR3 sequence is CASSRAGTGARNTIYF. In DNA, the CDR3 is TGTGCCAGCAGCCGTGCCGGGACAGGGGCGCGAAACACCATATATTTT.